What follows are 16 T cell receptor beta chains derived from one specimen sequenced in a study of cytomegalovirus exposure and HLA in healthy donors. Both 60 Vbeta primers and 13 Jbeta primers went into the PCR. Some clones are missing from TCRdb's copy, which holds only in-frame ones; the method was immunoSEQ multiplex PCR. The sample yields over 150,000 clones, about 76% seen once. Material for sequencing was PBMCs. Receptor source: a male donor in good health and CMV-seropositive.

This CDR3 reads CAWRRETEAFF. The CDR3 DNA reads as TGTGCCTGGCGAAGGGAGACTGAAGCTTTCTTT. V usage is TRBV30 and J usage is TRBJ1-1, with unresolved D. The V end was cut by 5 bases, the J end by 5 bases, with 9 bases between. This CDR3 has 11 residues. Germline CDR1 reads GTSNPN; CDR2 reads SVGIG (reference sequence).

The chain links TRBV5-1 to TRBJ1-4; D not resolved. Trimming stripped 5 bases from V and 4 bases from J, with 12 bases between. The germline gives CDR1 SGHRS, CDR2 YFSETQ. The CDR3 covers 14 residues. The CDR3 spells CASSGGGLNEKLFF. CDR3 coding DNA: TGCGCCAGCAGTGGAGGAGGACTTAATGAAAAACTGTTTTTT.

The V gene is TRBV10-2, the J gene TRBJ1-1, with D perhaps matching TRBD1 (6 bases). The CDR3 is 15 residues long. The V end was cut by 0 bases, the J end by 5 bases, with 13 bases between. Germline loops: CDR1 WSHSY, CDR2 SAAADI. DNA for the CDR3: TGCGCCAGCAGTGAGTCAGGCAGGGGCGTGACTGAAGCTTTCTTT. Translating it yields CASSESGRGVTEAFF.

The chain links TRBV19 to TRBJ1-4, with D possibly TRBD1 on 5 matching bases. CDR3 length equals 18 residues. V lost 3 bases and J lost 0, with 17 bases in between. Germline CDR1 reads LNHDA; CDR2 reads SQIVND (reference sequence). In DNA form, the CDR3 reads TGTGCCAGTAGTATCCCCCCTACAGGCCTTGCAACTAATGAAAAACTGTTTTTT. Encoded protein: CASSIPPTGLATNEKLFF. Combining the CDR3 with reference TRBV19 and TRBJ1-4 gives the whole variable domain DGGITQSPKYLFRKEGQNVTLSCEQNLNHDAMYWYRQDPGQGLRLIYYSQIVNDFQKGDIAEGYSVSREKKESFPLTVTSAQKNPTAFYLCASSIPPTGLATNEKLFFGSGTQLSVL.

This clone was counted a few times. The chain recombines TRBV10-2 with TRBJ2-7, with 10 bases lining up with TRBD1. CDR3 length: 14 residues. The junction had 5 bases not matched to a gene; V was cut back by 5 bases and J by 4 bases. Germline loops: CDR1 WSHSY, CDR2 SAAADI. The CDR3 is CASSLTGGGYEQYF. Written as DNA, the CDR3 is TGCGCCAGCAGTCTGACAGGGGGCGGTTACGAGCAGTACTTC.

The J gene is TRBJ2-2, the V gene TRBV7-6, with 11 positions matching TRBD2. Trimming cost V 5 bases and J 7 bases; bases outside gene matches: 18. Germline-derived CDR1 and CDR2 are SGHVS and FNYEAQ. The CDR3 covers 19 residues. This chain's CDR3 is CASSATRLAGGRRIGELFF. The CDR3 DNA follows: TGTGCCAGCAGCGCGACTAGGCTAGCGGGGGGACGAAGGATCGGGGAGCTGTTTTTT.

V gene TRBV5-6 combines with J gene TRBJ2-4; D remains ambiguous. Germline V lookup: CDR1 SGHDT, CDR2 YYEEEE. With 0 bases removed from V and 0 bases from J, the gap between germline ends came to 7 bases. The CDR3 has 15 residues. The CDR3 protein is CASSLAGIAKNIQYF. CDR3 nucleotide sequence: TGTGCCAGCAGCTTGGCAGGTATAGCCAAAAACATTCAGTACTTC.

The chain carries TRBV7-2 and TRBJ1-2, with 9 bases aligning to TRBD1. In germline, CDR1 is SGHTA, CDR2 FQGNSA. V dropped 0 bases and J dropped 12; count of bases not matched to a gene: 5. CDR3 length equals 13 residues. In DNA, the CDR3 is TGTGCCAGCAGCTTAGCCGGGACAGGGTCCGACACCTTC. It yields the protein CASSLAGTGSDTF.

This clone has just a few counts. DNA for the CDR3: TGTGCCAGCAGGCTAGCGGGGGCGCCCTACAATGAGCAGTTCTTC. As protein: CASRLAGAPYNEQFF. The chain recombines TRBV5-4 with TRBJ2-1; 10 nucleotides line up with TRBD2. The ends lost 5 bases at V and 2 bases at J; junction bases unmatched: 4. The CDR3 loop spans 15 amino acids. Germline V CDR1 and CDR2: SGHNT, YYREEE (reference sequence).

This clone was seen a handful of times. The chain uses TRBV2 and TRBJ1-1; TRBD1 matches 8 bases. The CDR3 spans 15 residues. Germline CDR1 is SNHLY and CDR2 is FYNNEI. Trimming removed 7 bases from V and 6 bases from J; junction bases left unmatched: 13. DNA for the CDR3: TGTGCCAGCAAAATTATCCAAGGACAGGGATCTGAAGCTTTCTTT. Residues: CASKIIQGQGSEAFF.

This clone was seen only a few times. V gene TRBV5-1 combines with J gene TRBJ1-4, with 12 bases that match TRBD1. CDR3 size: 15 residues. Germline V CDR1 and CDR2: SGHRS, YFSETQ. Trimming at V came to 5 bases and at J to 10 bases, leaving 9 bases not matched to a gene. CDR3 in amino acids: CASRDTGTGGGKLFF. The CDR3 coding sequence is TGCGCCAGCAGAGATACCGGGACAGGGGGCGGAAAACTGTTTTTT. The full variable domain, its missing parts supplied by reference TRBV5-1 and TRBJ1-4, is KAGVTQTPRYLIKTRGQQVTLSCSPISGHRSVSWYQQTPGQGLQFLFEYFSETQRNKGNFPGRFSGRQFSNSRSEMNVSTLELGDSALYLCASRDTGTGGGKLFFGSGTQLSVL.

The rearrangement joins TRBV18 to TRBJ2-3, with 8 bases identical to TRBD1. The CDR3 spans 18 residues. Germline V lookup: CDR1 KGHSH, CDR2 LQKENI. The V segment lost 1 base and the J segment 5 bases; nucleotides outside the gene matches: 14. CDR3 protein: CASSPRSPAGGIEDTQYF. The CDR3 DNA is TGTGCCAGCTCACCACGCTCCCCGGCAGGGGGCATCGAAGATACGCAGTATTTT.

This clone was observed a few times. This CDR3 is CASSRTSEKLFF. DNA for the CDR3: TGTGCCAGCAGCCGAACTTCGGAAAAACTGTTTTTT. V usage is TRBV2 and J usage is TRBJ1-4; no clear D gene. The V end lost 6 bases, the J end lost 8 bases, and 10 bases lay between the germline ends. The germline V gene encodes CDR1 SNHLY and CDR2 FYNNEI. The length of the CDR3 is 12 residues.

This chain links TRBV6-6 with TRBJ2-1; 9 bases fit TRBD2. The J segment lost 12 bases and the V segment lost 6 bases, leaving 15 bases of the junction unmatched. The CDR3 length is 15 residues. Germline CDR1 MNHNY, CDR2 SVGAGI (reference sequence). The CDR3 spells CASRALGGGAIGQFF. DNA of the CDR3: TGTGCCAGCAGGGCCTTGGGCGGGGGGGCAATAGGGCAGTTCTTC.

This clone was seen a handful of times. This chain links TRBV5-4 with TRBJ2-7; maybe TRBD1 (6 bases). In germline, CDR1 is SGHNT, CDR2 YYREEE (reference sequence). Trimming took 2 bases from V and 3 from J, leaving 6 bases between them. The CDR3 runs to 12 residues. The CDR3 protein is CASSLQGYEQYF. CDR3 DNA sequence: TGTGCCAGCAGCTTACAGGGCTACGAGCAGTACTTC.

The count of this clone is one. Compared with germline, one end of the junction differs, possibly owing to a read error. This rearrangement joins TRBV7-9 to TRBJ1-1; weak D call: TRBD1 (5 bases). The germline gives CDR1 SEHNR, CDR2 FQNEAQ (reference sequence). The CDR3 spans 16 residues. CDR3 loop: CSSTREGLNSNTEAFF. As DNA, the CDR3 is TGTTCCAGCACCCGGGAGGGGTTAAATTCGAACACTGAAGCTTTCTTT.